The clone carrying this TCR beta chain was seen only a few times. This sample was included in a study of beta chain features in type 1 diabetes. Sequencing targeted expressed TCRB transcripts, as all isolated RNA had been reverse transcribed. Sequencing was performed with immunoSEQ multiplex PCR; in TCRdb, only in-frame clones are kept and a portion is missing. The sample consists of under 450,000 clones, approximately 14% of them appearing once. Specimen: naive CD4+ T cells from blood. This receptor was obtained from a man younger than 45 in good health.

The CDR3 region has the DNA TGTGCCAGCTCACCGGGGACACAGAACACTGAAGCTTTCTTT. This sequence encodes CASSPGTQNTEAFF. This rearrangement joins TRBV18 to TRBJ1-1; D is perhaps TRBD1 (6 bases). Germline-derived CDR1 and CDR2 are KGHSH and LQKENI. The CDR3 extends over 14 amino acids. Deletions cut 3 bases from V and 1 base from J, with 9 bases between.